Shown below are 12 T cell receptor beta chains from a single sample sequenced in a study of regulatory T cells in long-lasting Graves disease. With iRepertoire HTBI primers and Arm-PCR of CDR3 regions, TCR beta libraries were built. MiXCR, applied by TCRdb to the multiplex PCR reads, yields one record per CDR3 protein. The sample lists about 420,000 distinct CDR3 sequences; around 15% were seen once. This sample's time point: newly diagnosed GD, antithyroid drugs for less than 3 months. Preparation of the TCR library used RNA extracted from PBMCs. The same data also went into a second study, on T cells in Graves' hyperthyroidism and ophthalmopathy.

The sequencing used peripheral blood mononuclear cells (PBMCs), collected at new diagnosis, from a patient treated with antithyroid drugs. The receptors stem from a woman aged 18-29 years with Graves disease.

This clonotype was counted only a few times. The chain combines TRBV7-2 with TRBJ1-2; 11 nucleotides line up with TRBD1. From germline, CDR1 is SGHTA and CDR2 FQGNSA. V gave up 4 bases and J gave up 2 bases; unmatched junction bases: 9. This CDR3 comprises 17 residues. This CDR3 is CASSYTRTGGENYGYTF. CDR3 DNA: TGTGCCAGCAGCTACACCCGGACAGGGGGCGAAAACTATGGCTACACCTTC.

About this clonotype itself: Just one base apart from a much larger clone, this may be a read error. V usage is TRBV11-3 and J usage is TRBJ2-1; 11 bases agree with TRBD2. There are 15 residues in the CDR3. Looked up from germline, CDR1 is SGHNT and CDR2 is YENEEA. This CDR3 is CASSLGVAGGREQSF. The CDR3 DNA reads TGTGCCAGCAGCTTAGGCGTAGCGGGAGGGCGTGAGCAGTCCTTC.

At least ten counts were recorded for this clonotype. CDR3 in DNA: TGCAGTGCCAAGCGACTAGCGGGCACAGATACGCAGTATTTT. It is translated as CSAKRLAGTDTQYF. V usage is TRBV20-1 and J usage is TRBJ2-3, with 9 positions matching TRBD2. V shed 6 bases and J 1 base; nucleotides not matched to a gene: 5. The CDR3 spans 14 residues. Germline V CDR1 and CDR2: DFQATT, SNEGSKA (reference sequence).

In its sample, this clonotype was seen many times. The gene calls are TRBV20-1 and TRBJ2-1; tentative D call: TRBD2 (6 bases). Germline V gives CDR1 DFQATT, CDR2 SNEGSKA (reference sequence). CDR3 size: 13 residues. V was clipped by 3 bases and J by 0 bases, with 6 bases between them. CDR3 region: CSASGSSYNEQFF. The CDR3 bases are TGCAGTGCTAGCGGGAGCTCCTACAATGAGCAGTTCTTC.

This clonotype came up many times. Likely a read error: the CDR3 ends without its conserved phenylalanine or tryptophan. The V and J genes are TRBV20-1 and TRBJ1-1, with 8 bases fitting TRBD1. CDR3 length: 12 amino acids. Germline V gene data show CDR1 as DFQATT and CDR2 as SNEGSKA (reference sequence). The trim removed 3 bases at V and 3 bases at J, leaving 0 bases unmatched. CDR3 sequence: CSARTGDTEAFL. CDR3 nucleotide sequence: TGCAGTGCTAGGACAGGGGACACTGAAGCTTTCCTT.

This clonotype was detected only a few times. CDR3 sequence (DNA): TGTGCCAGCAGGAGGGGGCGCTTAGACACCGGGGAGCTGTTTTTT. As protein: CASRRGRLDTGELFF. The chain links TRBV7-9 to TRBJ2-2; 7 nucleotides align to TRBD1. CDR1 is SEHNR and CDR2 is FQNEAQ in the germline V gene (reference sequence). This CDR3 has 15 amino acids. The V and J ends lost 6 bases and 3 bases, in that order; junction bases with no gene match: 7.

In this sample, this clonotype turned up a few times. The chain uses TRBV6-2 or TRBV6-3 and TRBJ1-2, with unresolved D. CDR1 MNHEY and CDR2 SVGEGT come from the germline V gene. The CDR3 contains 14 residues. V was clipped by 2 bases and J by 7 bases, with 14 bases between them. The CDR3 reads CASSYKAGAIGYTF. In DNA, the CDR3 is TGTGCCAGCAGTTACAAGGCCGGTGCTATTGGCTACACCTTC.

This clonotype was observed at least ten times. V usage is TRBV6-1 and J usage is TRBJ2-7, with 7 bases matching TRBD1. The CDR3 is 15 amino acids. The V and J ends lost 5 bases and 0 bases, in that order; junction bases with no gene match: 7. CDR1 and CDR2 (germline): MNHNS, SASEGT. This chain's CDR3 is CASSMDRSSSYEQYF. In DNA form, the CDR3 reads TGTGCCAGCAGTATGGACAGGTCGTCCTCCTACGAGCAGTACTTC.

This clonotype showed up just a few times. CDR3 loop: CASSLRAGGPTGELFF. The DNA of the CDR3 is TGTGCCAGCAGCTTGAGAGCGGGAGGACCCACCGGGGAGCTGTTTTTT. The chain recombines TRBV9 with TRBJ2-2; 9 nucleotides align to TRBD2. The CDR3 loop spans 16 amino acids. The V and J ends lost 4 bases and 4 bases, in that order; junction bases with no gene match: 8. Germline V gene sequence: CDR1 SGDLS, CDR2 YYNGEE.

The chain combines TRBV14 with TRBJ2-3; the D is unclear. Germline V CDR1 and CDR2: SGHDN, FVKESK. Trimming removed 1 base from V and 1 base from J, with 9 bases in between. The CDR3 spans 15 residues. CDR3 sequence: CASSQVAERTDTQYF. The CDR3 nucleotides are TGTGCCAGCAGCCAAGTCGCGGAGCGCACAGATACGCAGTATTTT.

This clonotype was recorded a few times. The chain carries TRBV2 and TRBJ2-2; possibly TRBD2 for D (5 bases). With 7 bases removed from V and 0 bases from J, the gap between germline ends came to 12 bases. CDR1 and CDR2 (germline): SNHLY, FYNNEI. The CDR3 has 15 amino acids. The CDR3 region has the DNA TGTGCCAGCAATAACGGGGTGCCGAACACCGGGGAGCTGTTTTTT. It specifies CASNNGVPNTGELFF.

V usage is TRBV7-9 and J usage is TRBJ2-1; TRBD2 aligns across 10 bases. Germline CDR1 reads SEHNR; CDR2 reads FQNEAQ (reference sequence). The CDR3 covers 14 residues. V trimming: 7 bases; J trimming: 1 base; junction bases outside the gene matches: 1. The CDR3 reads CASTSGRSYNEQFF. Here the CDR3 DNA reads TGTGCCAGCACTAGCGGGAGATCCTACAATGAGCAGTTCTTC.